This T cell receptor beta chain was retrieved from a study of shared clonotypes between healthy human individuals. Study-wide results and caveats: It was the few donors that limited the genetic and exposure-history diversity represented. Generation of non-shared clonotypes was less probable than generation of clonotypes shared by all four donors.

This clone has only a few counts. Its antigen is not identified. In the authors' methods: Filtering differed because ImmunoSEQ produced junction-only sequences that carried no quality scores. Only in-frame clones appear in the TCRdb table, and some are missing; sequencing was by immunoSEQ multiplex PCR. D and trimming were read from the DNA, whereas the V and J calls and clone size are those reported in that table. The sample includes 2 million to 2.5 million clones, over 90% of them seen just once. Sequencing used naive CD4+ T cells from PBMCs. The subset was: CD45RA+ positively selected. The TCR sequence derives from a man aged 18 to 35 in good health. Some clones in this sample may be carry-over from other donors' samples.

Here the CDR3 reads CASSSVDNYGYTF. CDR3 bases: TGTGCCAGCAGTTCGGTAGATAACTATGGCTACACCTTC. The chain joins TRBV6-6 to TRBJ1-2, with D unclear. The CDR3 sequence is 13 residues long. Trimming stripped 4 bases from V and 1 base from J, with 7 bases between. Germline CDR1 MNHNY, CDR2 SVGAGI (reference sequence).